This TCR beta chain was sequenced during a study of blood T cell repertoires in COVID-19. Study context: Sites across the United States, Italy and Spain contributed samples from acute and convalescent COVID-19. T cells, B-cell-depleted T cells, or PBMCs supplied cDNA or gDNA.

Germline lookup yields CDR1 MGHRA and CDR2 YSYEKL. V gave up 1 base and J gave up 6 bases; unmatched junction bases: 7. This CDR3 contains 15 residues. Per the study methods: Estimation of nucleated cell counts relied on the amplification of reference gene primers. The protocol was immunoSEQ multiplex PCR, while the TCRdb copy is restricted to in-frame clones and leaves out a portion. V and J calls and clone size are those listed in that table; D and trimming were worked out from the DNA. The sample lists roughly 150,000 clones, approximately 84% occurring once. The J gene is TRBJ1-2, the V gene TRBV4-1; 8 bases line up with TRBD1. The sequenced sample was peripheral blood. The origin of this receptor is an elderly woman with acute or convalescent COVID-19. The CDR3 region is CASSQATGELHGYTF. CDR3 bases: TGCGCCAGCAGCCAAGCGACAGGGGAGTTGCATGGCTACACCTTC.